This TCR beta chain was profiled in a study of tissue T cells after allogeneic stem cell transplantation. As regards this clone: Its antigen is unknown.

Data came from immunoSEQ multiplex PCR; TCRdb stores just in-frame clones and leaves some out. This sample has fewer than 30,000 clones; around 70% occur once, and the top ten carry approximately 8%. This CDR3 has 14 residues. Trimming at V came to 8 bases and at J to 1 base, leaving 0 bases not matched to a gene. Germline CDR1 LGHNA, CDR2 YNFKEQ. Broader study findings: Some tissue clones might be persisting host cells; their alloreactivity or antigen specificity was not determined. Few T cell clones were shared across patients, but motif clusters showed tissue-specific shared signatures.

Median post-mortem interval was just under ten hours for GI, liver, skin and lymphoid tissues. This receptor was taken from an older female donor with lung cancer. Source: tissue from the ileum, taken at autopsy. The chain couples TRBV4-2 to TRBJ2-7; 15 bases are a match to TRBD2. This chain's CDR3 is CASGTSGGSYEQYF. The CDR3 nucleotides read TGTGCCAGCGGGACTAGCGGGGGGTCCTACGAGCAGTACTTC.